Sequencing of this T cell receptor (beta chain) was carried out in a study of blood T cell repertoires in COVID-19. With 4 bases clipped from V and 3 bases from J, the junction kept 10 bases outside the gene matches. CDR3 length: 16 residues. The germline V gene encodes CDR1 ENHRY and CDR2 SYGVKD. This clone was seen just once. TCRdb keeps only in-frame clones here, not all; method: immunoSEQ multiplex PCR. This sample has 90,000 to 120,000 clones, with around 86% found just once. The sample taken for sequencing was peripheral blood. The chain links TRBV10-3 to TRBJ1-1, with TRBD1 matching 8 bases. The clonotype was recovered from a woman aged 70-85 years with acute or convalescent COVID-19. CDR3 region: CAISAAAGGGYTEAFF. In nucleotides, the CDR3 is TGTGCCATCAGTGCGGCGGCAGGGGGCGGGTACACTGAAGCTTTCTTT.